The 16 T cell receptor beta chains below were found in one sample sequenced in a study of T-cell memory formation after mild COVID-19. TCRdb used MiXCR to reprocess the 5' RACE reads, holding one entry per CDR3 protein. Here the sample spans 140,000 to 150,000 distinct CDR3 sequences, 25% being singletons. Sequencing input: PBMCs or a T cell subset sorted from them (not recorded which). The receptors derive from an adult woman who had mild COVID-19 (a few samples of this study predate the infection). Cell type and time point are not known.

The genes are TRBV20-1 and TRBJ2-1; 9 bases are a match to TRBD2. V was clipped by 8 bases and J by 10 bases; unmatched bases: 9. Germline assignment: CDR1 DFQATT and CDR2 SNEGSKA (reference sequence). The CDR3 is made up of 12 amino acids. CDR3 bases: TGCAGTCCTCCTAGCGGGAACGGGGAGCAGTTCTTC. It translates to CSPPSGNGEQFF.

This clonotype is a singleton in its sample. The chain is built from TRBV6-6 and TRBJ1-2; 7 bases fit TRBD1. This CDR3 is 16 amino acids long. J gave up 7 bases and V 6 bases, and 17 bases lay outside the gene matches. In germline, CDR1 is MNHNY, CDR2 SVGAGI (reference sequence). The CDR3 DNA reads TGTGCCAGCAGCTTACGAGCGGGACAGCCTCTACCTGGCTACACCTTC. Its translation: CASSLRAGQPLPGYTF.

V usage is TRBV7-9 and J usage is TRBJ1-1; D unresolved. Deletions cut 5 bases from V and 0 bases from J, with 22 bases between. Germline-derived CDR1 and CDR2 are SEHNR and FQNEAQ (reference sequence). This CDR3 has 18 residues. The DNA for the CDR3 is TGTGCCAGCAGCCCAGCGGGGAGGGCAGCGATGATGAACACTGAAGCTTTCTTT. Its translation: CASSPAGRAAMMNTEAFF.

The chain carries TRBV11-2 and TRBJ1-1; D is perhaps TRBD1 (5 bases). This CDR3 has 14 amino acids. The V gene's germline CDR1 is SGHAT and CDR2 FQNNGV. Between the trimmed V and J ends, which lost 4 bases and 8 bases, there was a span of 17 bases. CDR3 residues: CASSSGAGKAEAFF. DNA for the CDR3: TGTGCCAGCAGCTCCGGGGCCGGCAAGGCAGAAGCTTTCTTT. The entire variable domain, with the rest obtained from reference TRBV11-2 and TRBJ1-1, is as follows: EAGVAQSPRYKIIEKRQSVAFWCNPISGHATLYWYQQILGQGPKLLIQFQNNGVVDDSQLPKDRFSAERLKGVDSTLKIQPAKLEDSAVYLCASSSGAGKAEAFFGQGTRLTVV.

This clonotype was picked up many times. This chain links TRBV20-1 with TRBJ2-3; unclear D gene. This CDR3 comprises 14 residues. V was pared by 6 bases and J by 1 base, with 14 bases between. Germline V CDR1 and CDR2: DFQATT, SNEGSKA (reference sequence). In DNA form, the CDR3 reads TGCAGTGCCATACCTCACGTCGGCACAGATACGCAGTATTTT. Protein sequence: CSAIPHVGTDTQYF.

This clonotype was detected a few times. V usage is TRBV4-1 and J usage is TRBJ2-7, with D possibly matching TRBD1 (7 bases). V lost 1 base and J 3 bases, leaving 13 bases between the germline ends. Per germline, CDR1 MGHRA and CDR2 YSYEKL. The CDR3 spans 15 residues. As DNA, the CDR3 is TGCGCCAGCAGCCAAGTGGAGCAGGGGGGCTACGAGCAGTACTTC. Protein product: CASSQVEQGGYEQYF.

The rearrangement links TRBV4-1 to TRBJ2-3; D gene unclear. The CDR3 sequence is 13 residues long. V was shortened by 0 bases and J by 11 bases, with 12 bases between the two germline ends. The germline gives CDR1 MGHRA, CDR2 YSYEKL. The CDR3 region is CASSQESTREQYF. CDR3 coding DNA: TGCGCCAGCAGCCAAGAATCAACCCGAGAGCAGTATTTT.

The rearrangement uses TRBV10-3 and TRBJ2-7, with TRBD2 identical over 9 bases. The CDR3 is made up of 19 amino acids. Germline V CDR1 and CDR2: ENHRY, SYGVKD. V gave up 0 bases and J gave up 4 bases; unmatched junction bases: 16. This chain's CDR3 is CAISESERTPGTSRYEQYF. The CDR3, as DNA: TGTGCCATCAGTGAGTCTGAGAGAACCCCCGGGACTAGCCGATACGAGCAGTACTTC.

The chain combines TRBV20-1 with TRBJ1-2, with D uncertain. The CDR3 covers 11 residues. V was shortened by 5 bases and J by 5 bases, with 9 bases between the two germline ends. Germline CDR1 is DFQATT and CDR2 is SNEGSKA (reference sequence). The CDR3 DNA reads TGCAGTGCTGGGTCTTCGTATGGCTACACCTTC. As protein: CSAGSSYGYTF.

The chain carries TRBV7-2 and TRBJ1-2; 9 nucleotides align to TRBD1. V lost 4 bases to trimming and J lost 3 bases; unmatched junction nucleotides: 6. The CDR3 has 15 residues. Germline V CDR1 and CDR2: SGHTA, FQGNSA. The DNA for the CDR3 is TGTGCCAGCAGCTGGGACAGGGAAGGGTACTATGGCTACACCTTC. It translates to CASSWDREGYYGYTF.

This clonotype was picked up a small number of times. J is TRBJ2-2 and V is TRBV7-2; TRBD1 aligns across 7 bases. CDR1 is SGHTA and CDR2 is FQGNSA in the germline V gene. Trimming cost V 4 bases and J 1 base; bases outside gene matches: 6. This CDR3 region has 16 residues. The CDR3 DNA reads TGTGCCAGCAGCTCCCCGGGACAGCTGAACACCGGGGAGCTGTTTTTT. It specifies CASSSPGQLNTGELFF.

This clonotype was seen a handful of times. This rearrangement joins TRBV3-1 to TRBJ2-3; TRBD2 matches at 7 bases. The CDR3 length is 17 residues. Germline values: CDR1 LGHDT, CDR2 YNNKEL (reference sequence). Unmatched junction bases numbered 12, after V lost 0 bases and J lost 6 bases. The CDR3 loop is CASSQDPSGVGGDTQYF. The CDR3 DNA follows: TGTGCCAGCAGCCAAGATCCCAGCGGTGTGGGAGGGGATACGCAGTATTTT.

This clonotype occurred a few times. In nucleotides, the CDR3 is TGCGCCAGCAGCCCCGGACAACCTTATGGCTACACCTTC. It translates to CASSPGQPYGYTF. This chain joins TRBV5-1 and TRBJ1-2, with D perhaps TRBD1 (5 bases). V shed 4 bases and J shed 5 bases, with 12 bases lying between them. In germline, CDR1 is SGHRS, CDR2 YFSETQ. This CDR3 contains 13 residues.

The sample holds a few counts of this clonotype. The chain combines TRBV12-3 or TRBV12-4 with TRBJ1-1; tentatively, D is TRBD1 (6 bases). The CDR3 has 16 amino acids. Trimming removed 0 bases from V and 4 bases from J, with 15 bases in between. The CDR3 nucleotides are TGTGCCAGCAGTTTAGCGCCCGGGGGGCGCGGCACTGAAGCTTTCTTT. This codes for CASSLAPGGRGTEAFF.

This clonotype was found a few times. V is TRBV7-6 and J is TRBJ1-1; tentative D call: TRBD1 (6 bases). Germline assignment: CDR1 SGHVS and CDR2 FNYEAQ. This CDR3 comprises 14 residues. The V end was cut by 4 bases, the J end by 0 bases, with 9 bases between. DNA for the CDR3: TGTGCCAGCAGCTCAGGGGAAATGAACACTGAAGCTTTCTTT. Protein: CASSSGEMNTEAFF. Full variable domain (rest looked up from reference TRBV7-6 and TRBJ1-1): GAGVSQSPRYKVTKRGQDVALRCDPISGHVSLYWYRQALGQGPEFLTYFNYEAQQDKSGLPNDRFSAERPEGSISTLTIQRTEQRDSAMYRCASSSGEMNTEAFFGQGTRLTVV.

Ten or more counts support this clonotype. This rearrangement joins TRBV27 to TRBJ2-3; D is perhaps TRBD2 (5 bases). CDR1 is MNHEY, CDR2 SMNVEV, per germline (reference sequence). Between the trimmed V and J ends, which lost 6 bases and 2 bases, there was a span of 21 bases. CDR3 length: 17 amino acids. The CDR3 loop is CASSHTGGSLITDTQYF. DNA for the CDR3: TGTGCCAGCAGCCACACCGGAGGATCGCTTATCACAGATACGCAGTATTTT.